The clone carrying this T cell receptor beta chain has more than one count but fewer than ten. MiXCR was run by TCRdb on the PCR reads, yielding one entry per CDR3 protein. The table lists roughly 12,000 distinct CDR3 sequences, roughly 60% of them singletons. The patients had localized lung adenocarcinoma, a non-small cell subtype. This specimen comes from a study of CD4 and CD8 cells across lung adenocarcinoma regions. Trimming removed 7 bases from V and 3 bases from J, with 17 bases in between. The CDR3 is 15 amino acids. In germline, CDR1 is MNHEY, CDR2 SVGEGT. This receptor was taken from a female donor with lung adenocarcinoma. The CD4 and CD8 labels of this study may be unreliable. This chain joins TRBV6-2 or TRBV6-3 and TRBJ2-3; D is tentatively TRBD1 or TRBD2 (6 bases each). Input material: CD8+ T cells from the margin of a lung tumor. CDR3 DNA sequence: TGTGCCAGCAACATAGGGGGAGGAGGGACAGATACGCAGTATTTT. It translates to CASNIGGGGTDTQYF.